This T cell receptor beta chain was observed in a study of neurological immune-mediated disorders. Whole-study findings and limits: No sharing of CDR3 amino acid sequences was observed among expanded clones across subjects, suggesting private repertoires in all groups.

Using its own MiXCR run on the 5' RACE reads, TCRdb lists one record per CDR3 protein. The sample carries more than 40,000 distinct CDR3 sequences, roughly 15% recorded once. The sorted libraries were made from around 980,000 CD4+ or CD8+ T cells. In regard to this clonotype: Its target is not known.

The origin of this receptor is a woman aged 55-70 years with HTLV-1-associated myelopathy (HAM/TSP). Sequenced input: CD4+ T cells from blood.

CDR3 loop: CASSPDRPSCTDTQYF. DNA of the CDR3: TGTGCCAGCAGTCCTGACAGGCCCTCCTGCACAGATACGCAGTATTTT. This rearrangement joins TRBV12-3 or TRBV12-4 to TRBJ2-3; possibly TRBD1 for D (6 bases). Between the trimmed V and J ends, which lost 5 bases and 1 base, there was a span of 16 bases. The CDR3 length is 16 residues.